This TCR beta chain was profiled in a study of cytomegalovirus exposure and HLA in healthy donors (dated by TCRdb to 2017 to 2019). Broadly, across the study: An earlier analysis of some 550 of the donors reported approximately 290 Gb of sequence data and about 100 million unique TCR beta sequences from about 180 million T cells. About 280 gigabases of sequencing data and 70 million to 100 million unique TCR sequences made up an early release that covered 500 to 650 HLA-typed donors. The number of typed donors differed by locus: about 620-640 for A, B, C, DRB1 and DQB1; some 540 for DQA1; 606 for DPA1; and 400 to 480 for DPB1. Donor age, sex, ethnicity and CMV serostatus were collected together with the repertoire data. All discovery cohort repertoires had been generated on a single sequencing platform. A separate validation cohort of approximately 130 different subjects was used in addition to the 666-subject first cohort. The study used immunosequencing to profile the T cell repertoires of under 700 subjects and linked those repertoires to cytomegalovirus serostatus. An earlier analysis of around 580 of the donors used high-throughput TCR beta sequencing to judge whether each TCR beta V gene segment behaved as functional or pseudogenic. Across approximately 400 genotyped donors of the cohort, an average of roughly 250,000 unique TCR beta nucleotide sequences per donor were sequenced, and 15% to 20% of those sequences were non-productive. The aim of the study was to test whether cataloging public T cell receptors could identify signatures of past pathogen exposure. HLA typing covered class I and class II loci at four-digit resolution. Rather than drawing on any new phenotypic data, the later analysis identified candidate immune exposures from TCR beta sequences and the way those sequences occurred across donors. Of the roughly 400 genotyped donors, 65% to 90% fell in the genetic ancestry cluster associated with self-reported Caucasian donors. Because of strong linkage in the cohort, a handful of DR-DQ haplotypes were treated as single units for association and clustering. The study combined high-throughput TCR immunosequencing, statistical association of individual TCRs with disease status, and machine learning to predict cytomegalovirus infection status. A later genetic analysis took genome-wide SNP genotypes for 398 of the 666 donors and used that subset as a discovery cohort. In a later analysis, previously published TCR beta repertoires from about 640 donors were re-analyzed and high-resolution HLA genotyping was added so that TCR occurrence patterns could be studied. What the research found in general, with its limitations: A later analysis associated 15,000 or so TCR beta sequences with specific HLA alleles at a false discovery rate of 0.05. Most TCR sequences were seen in very few donors, while some public TCRs were found in many individuals. A later analysis found that HLA-associated TCR beta chains were more clonally expanded and had lower generation probabilities than equally common non-associated chains. A later analysis found that most CMV-associated TCR beta chains appeared HLA-restricted, with HLA associations seemingly driven largely by CMV exposure. Linkage disequilibrium might explain the correlated functional status among segregating V segments, but an unknown experimental factor could not be excluded. The classifier was reported to diagnose cytomegalovirus status with high specificity and sensitivity in both the original cohort and the validation cohort. The presence/absence analyses assumed that sequencing depth was roughly uniform across donors, and that assumption may not be true. In a later analysis, several top co-occurrence clusters were reported to appear linked to parvovirus B19, influenza, CMV and Epstein-Barr virus. According to a later genetic analysis, donors in an Asian-associated ancestry cluster had fewer N-insertions in productive TCRs than the roughly 670-donor mean. In an earlier analysis of over 550 of the donors, most TCR beta V segments were observed in productive rearrangements about 87% or about 30% of the time, broadly matching IMGT annotations. Because counts were too low, about 18 rarely observed V segments, including chromosome 9 orphons, were excluded from the earlier analysis of several hundred of the donors. In this cohort, only TCR beta chains were sequenced, and detectable features were limited by the absence of alpha or paired-chain data. The authors suggested that the approach could potentially be extended to other disease states and immunological phenotypes. Three of the identified cytomegalovirus-associated TCR beta chains were confirmed in vitro to be specific for cytomegalovirus antigens. Strong co-occurrence of HLA alleles, especially DR and DQ, made assigning TCR associations to individual alleles difficult. A later analysis found that TCR association rates varied across HLA loci, with DRB1 alleles showing the most associated TCRs and HLA-C alleles the fewest. The only immune exposure information available for the cohort was CMV serostatus. A further reported finding was that TCR beta sequences accurately predicted the HLA-A and HLA-B alleles for most subjects in the first cohort. The study listed 150 to 200 TCR beta chains as associated with cytomegalovirus. The 87-base-pair reads could not distinguish some IMGT-functional V segments, including TRBV6-2 and TRBV6-3, so those segments were excluded. A cluster of highly shared sequence variants was judged likely to represent a technical artifact of the sequencing pipeline. A later genetic analysis associated a missense DCLRE1C variant with V-gene and J-gene trimming of TCR beta chains, and an independent cohort replicated the association. Because HLA typing was unavailable for some donors at each locus, only the typed subset was used in association tests.

Receptor libraries were prepared by the immunoSEQ multiplex PCR assay. A mixture of 60 forward primers for TCR Vbeta segments and 13 reverse primers for TCR Jbeta segments was used in the multiplex PCR. The CDR3 region of rearranged TCR beta genes was amplified from genomic DNA by a multiplex PCR assay. The Illumina HiSeq System was used to sequence the amplified TCR beta libraries as 87-base-pair reads. On the authors' methods: A later analysis tallied tens of millions of unique TCR beta chains across the 550 to 850 repertoires, and around 10 million of those chains were shared by two or more donors. Raw reads were error-corrected and collapsed into unique sequences with a nearest-neighbor algorithm that merged closely related sequences to remove PCR and sequencing errors. Alignment of CDR3 sequences to IMGT reference sequences was used to assign V, D and J gene segments. For a sequence to be retained, a match of at least six nucleotides was required to both a V gene segment and a J gene segment. A rearrangement was called productive if the CDR3 had no stop codons and remained in frame with V and J, and every other rearrangement was called non-productive. CDR3 was defined by IMGT convention, running from the second conserved V-encoded cysteine to the conserved J-encoded phenylalanine. The earlier analysis of roughly 590 of the donors excluded sequences that lacked an unambiguous match to a single V gene segment. An earlier analysis of fewer than 650 of the donors classified V segments as functional when productive rearrangements were above 56.7% and as segregating when the standard deviation between donors was above 5%. A statistical classification framework was built for diagnosing cytomegalovirus status from the catalog of TCR beta chain sequences. A later analysis assigned V and J genes by comparing TCR nucleotide sequences with IMGT/GENE-DB human TR gene sequences. In a later analysis, CDR3 sequences and most-parsimonious VDJ recombination scenarios were assigned using the TCRdist pipeline. A later analysis defined each TCR beta chain by its CDR3 amino acid sequence plus V-gene family, and excluded reads lacking a unique V-gene family. A later analysis removed several hundred highly shared, low-generation-probability nucleotide sequences to deal with suspected cross-contamination and a sequencing artifact. For each public chain, a later analysis derived a clonal expansion index from normalized ranks of inferred template counts within each repertoire. In a later analysis, generation probabilities were computed with a VDJ recombination model fitted to out-of-frame rearrangements, and the resulting probabilities were checked against IGoR. In a later analysis, hypergeometric tests were used to score TCR-TCR, TCR-HLA and TCR-CMV co-occurrence, with a repertoire-size bias correction applied to TCR pairs. To estimate false discovery rates, a later analysis permuted the HLA or CMV assignments 20 times. A later analysis grouped co-occurring TCRs with DBSCAN, adding TCRdist sequence similarity when clustering within HLA-allele-positive subsets. Repertoires with fewer than 30,000 or more than 120,000 public chains were left out of co-occurrence clustering, as were several repertoires with anomalous nucleotide sharing. TCRdb re-hosts the immuneACCESS table, in-frame sequences only. Its copies lack some clones; in the studies checked, an unresolved V gene accounts for under half of them, and the cause for the rest is not known. V, J and clone size are taken as reported in that table, and D and trimming were inferred from the DNA itself. Present in this sample are around 110,000 clones, 70% to 75% of which were seen just once. The leading ten clones occupy roughly 1.5% of the sample.

The cohort consisted of 670 or so healthy bone marrow donors. At the time of sampling, every cohort member was nominally healthy, though immune exposures that went unrecorded were likely present. The donor tested CMV seronegative, placing the donor among the 352 seronegative members of the cohort. A peripheral blood sample was collected from each donor, and TCR beta sequencing was performed on peripheral blood mononuclear cells. Genomic DNA extraction from the blood cell samples was performed with the Qiagen DNeasy Blood Extraction Kit. About this clone: Its specific antigen is unknown. Qualities for individual bases were not recorded, and no much larger clone is one base off.

CDR1 and CDR2, looked up from the germline V gene, are MNHNS and SASEGT. Spanning cysteine to phenylalanine, the CDR3 consists of 16 amino acids. The CDR3 DNA has 48 bases and is translated from base 1. Relative to germline, V is 4 bases shorter and J is 3 bases shorter, with 18 bases between their ends. The specimen sequenced was PBMCs. The V and J segments used are TRBV6-1 and TRBJ1-2; a tentative D call is TRBD1 (5 bases match). The TCR sequence derives from a young woman in good health and CMV-seronegative. The CDR3 protein is CASSGRGAMRDYGYTF. The DNA is as follows: TGTGCCAGCAGTGGCCGCGGGGCCATGCGTGACTATGGCTACACCTTC.